This is a list of T cell receptor beta chains from one sample in a study of blood T cell repertoires in COVID-19. Clones were read by immunoSEQ multiplex PCR, and TCRdb kept only the in-frame ones, dropping some. The sample includes over 300,000 clones, approximately 89% seen only once; the top ten take roughly a tenth. Sequenced: PBMCs or T cells enriched from blood (not recorded which). These receptor sequences come from a woman between 40 and 50 years old who had recovered from COVID-19. Both conserved end residues are part of each CDR3. D genes are given only for firm matches. Clone size appears in some rows only: once, few, many, or a class for an expanded clone.

CASSLSTSGLEQYF,TGTGCCAGCAGTTTATCCACTAGCGGTCTCGAGCAGTACTTC,TRBJ2-7,TRBV27,TRBD2,few
CASSRRLAGRNEQFF,TGTGCCAGCAGCAGGAGACTAGCGGGTAGGAATGAGCAGTTCTTC,TRBJ2-1,TRBV21-1,.,.
CASRLEERGPSQQYF,TGCGCCAGCAGGCTGGAGGAGCGGGGGCCTTCCCAGCAGTACTTC,TRBJ2-7,TRBV5-1,TRBD2,.
CASSGDRSNQPQHF,TGTGCCAGCAGTGGGGACAGATCAAATCAGCCCCAGCATTTT,TRBJ1-5,TRBV2,TRBD1,once
CASRQEGETQYF,TGTGCCAGTAGGCAGGAAGGAGAGACCCAGTACTTC,TRBJ2-5,TRBV19,.,.
CAISEGGAEETQYF,TGTGCCATCAGTGAGGGGGGGGCAGAGGAGACCCAGTACTTC,TRBJ2-5,TRBV10-3,.,.
CASSRGPGQYF,TGTGCCAGCAGCAGGGGGCCGGGGCAGTACTTC,TRBJ2-7,TRBV6-2/TRBV6-3,TRBD1,.
CASSASRSSYNSPLHF,TGCGCCAGCAGCGCCTCAAGGAGCTCCTATAATTCACCCCTCCACTTT,TRBJ1-6,TRBV5-1,.,.
CAWSSSYYEQYF,TGTGCCTGGAGTTCTTCCTACTACGAGCAGTACTTC,TRBJ2-7,TRBV30,.,.
CASGTPWTNPSNGYNEQFF,TGTGCCAGTGGGACCCCGTGGACTAACCCGTCTAATGGTTACAATGAGCAGTTCTTC,TRBJ2-1,TRBV19,.,once
CASSGTITGELFF,TGTGCCAGCAGTGGGACAATCACCGGGGAGCTGTTTTTT,TRBJ2-2,TRBV2,.,few
CASSLMGQGIYGYTF,TGTGCCAGCAGCTTAATGGGACAGGGAATCTATGGCTACACCTTC,TRBJ1-2,TRBV7-2,TRBD1,.
CASSYSRAGSPQYF,TGTGCCAGCAGTTACTCTCGTGCGGGTTCCCCCCAGTACTTC,TRBJ2-5,TRBV6-6,.,once
CASSRQGDGYTF,TGTGCCAGCAGCCGACAGGGAGATGGCTACACCTTC,TRBJ1-2,TRBV12-3/TRBV12-4,TRBD1,.
CASSLGLAGEDEQFF,TGTGCCAGCAGCTTAGGACTAGCGGGGGAGGATGAGCAGTTCTTC,TRBJ2-1,TRBV11-3,TRBD2,.
CASGPRTSGGSNTGELFF,TGCGCCAGCGGACCTCGGACTAGCGGGGGATCTAACACCGGGGAGCTGTTTTTT,TRBJ2-2,TRBV5-1,TRBD2,.
CATSGTGGEGGELFF,TGTGCCACCAGTGGGACAGGGGGCGAAGGCGGGGAGCTGTTTTTT,TRBJ2-2,TRBV24-1,TRBD1,.
CASSWTPETSYNSPLHF,TGTGCCAGCAGCTGGACTCCGGAGACCTCCTATAATTCACCCCTCCACTTT,TRBJ1-6,TRBV7-2,.,.
CASSQDPAGNTIYF,TGTGCCAGCAGCCAAGACCCGGCTGGAAACACCATATATTTT,TRBJ1-3,TRBV3-1/TRBV3-2,.,.
CASSVGLSRLAGGNEQFF,TGTGCCAGCAGCGTAGGTTTGTCCCGACTAGCGGGAGGCAATGAGCAGTTCTTC,TRBJ2-1,TRBV9,TRBD2,.
CASSPRVGGAYNEQFF,TGTGCCAGTAGTCCTCGAGTCGGGGGAGCCTACAATGAGCAGTTCTTC,TRBJ2-1,TRBV19,.,.
CASSENTRSYEQYF,TGTGCCAGCAGTGAGAATACTCGCTCCTACGAGCAGTACTTC,TRBJ2-7,TRBV25-1,.,once
CASSGEGAGDNEQFF,TGTGCCAGCAGCGGCGAAGGGGCGGGAGACAATGAGCAGTTCTTC,TRBJ2-1,TRBV11-3,TRBD2,once
CSVEEGLAGYNEQFF,TGCAGCGTTGAAGAAGGACTAGCGGGATACAATGAGCAGTTCTTC,TRBJ2-1,TRBV29-1,TRBD2,.
CASSPPNQGPYNEQFF,TGTGCCAGCTCACCACCGAATCAGGGCCCCTACAATGAGCAGTTCTTC,TRBJ2-1,TRBV18,.,.
CATSDPGTIYGYTF,TGTGCCACCAGTGATCCTGGGACAATCTATGGCTACACCTTC,TRBJ1-2,TRBV24-1,.,few
CASIRTPNTGELFF,TGTGCCAGCATCCGGACACCGAACACCGGGGAGCTGTTTTTT,TRBJ2-2,TRBV28,.,.
CASSQTSGITYEQYF,TGCGCCAGCAGCCAAACTAGCGGGATAACCTACGAGCAGTACTTC,TRBJ2-7,TRBV4-3,TRBD2,.
CASSEQGHPTDTQYF,TGTGCCAGCAGTGAACAGGGACACCCCACAGATACGCAGTATTTT,TRBJ2-3,TRBV6-1,.,.
CASSSGAGENTGELFF,TGTGCCAGCAGCTCAGGGGCGGGAGAGAACACCGGGGAGCTGTTTTTT,TRBJ2-2,TRBV7-2,.,.
CASSQGTKPDSTDTQYF,TGCGCCAGCAGCCAAGGCACTAAGCCGGATAGCACAGATACGCAGTATTTT,TRBJ2-3,TRBV4-3,.,.
CASSSTSGIGNEQFF,TGTGCCAGCAGCTCGACTAGCGGGATTGGCAATGAGCAGTTCTTC,TRBJ2-1,TRBV7-2,TRBD2,.